This TCR beta chain appears in the sequencing data of a study of cytomegalovirus exposure and HLA in healthy donors. Study observations and caveats: With DRB1 most and HLA-C fewest, TCR association rates differed between HLA loci in a later analysis. Later analysis demonstrated an association between a missense DCLRE1C variant and TCR beta V- and J-gene trimming.

This PCR relied on a set of 60 Vbeta primers and 13 Jbeta primers. Repertoires were generated with immunoSEQ multiplex PCR, while TCRdb's copy carries only in-frame clones and drops some. The sample has over 110,000 clones, approximately 80% seen once; the top ten hold roughly 5.6%. Germline trimming cut 2 bases from V and 8 bases from J; bases unmatched to any gene: 12. This CDR3 has 18 amino acids. The V gene's germline CDR1 is MGHRA and CDR2 YSYEKL. As for this clone: The antigen is unknown.

The sample comprised PBMCs. The chain carries TRBV4-1 and TRBJ2-3, with 14 bases that match TRBD2. The source is a woman in her forties in good health and CMV-seropositive. The DNA for the CDR3 is TGCGCCAGCAGCCAAAGGGCAAGACTAGCGGGAGGGCCGGGTACGCAGTATTTT. This translates into CASSQRARLAGGPGTQYF.